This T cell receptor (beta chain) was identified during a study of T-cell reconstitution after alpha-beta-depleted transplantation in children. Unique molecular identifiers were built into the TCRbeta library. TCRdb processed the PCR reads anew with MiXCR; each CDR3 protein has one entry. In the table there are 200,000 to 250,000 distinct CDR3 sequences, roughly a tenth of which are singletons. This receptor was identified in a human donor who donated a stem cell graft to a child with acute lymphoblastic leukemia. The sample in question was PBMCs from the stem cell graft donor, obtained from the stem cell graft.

As DNA, the CDR3 is TGCGCCAGCAGCTTGGTGGGGACGAGTCGACATACCACTGAAGCTTTCTTT. Its translation: CASSLVGTSRHTTEAFF. The J gene is TRBJ1-1, the V gene TRBV5-1; D possibly corresponds to TRBD1 (5 bases). V was shortened by 0 bases and J by 4 bases, with 19 bases between the two germline ends. Germline values: CDR1 SGHRS, CDR2 YFSETQ. The CDR3 is made up of 17 amino acids.